Listed here are 13 T cell receptor beta chains from one sample, sequenced in a study of blood T cell repertoires in COVID-19. Sequencing used immunoSEQ multiplex PCR; TCRdb keeps in-frame clones, though not all of them. The sample holds 100,000 to 120,000 clones, 80% to 90% seen once. The sample taken for sequencing was peripheral blood. The source of these receptors is a human donor in a cohort sampled during active COVID-19.

The chain links TRBV9 to TRBJ1-2, with 8 positions matching TRBD1. The CDR3 sequence is 16 residues long. CDR1 is SGDLS and CDR2 is YYNGEE in the germline V gene. Germline trimming cut 4 bases from V and 2 bases from J; bases unmatched to any gene: 10. Here the CDR3 reads CASSPPSGGRNYGYTF. CDR3 coding DNA: TGTGCCAGCAGCCCTCCCTCAGGGGGCCGAAACTATGGCTACACCTTC.

The sample holds one count of this clone. The chain carries TRBV19 and TRBJ2-1, with 7 bases identical to TRBD2. V lost 3 bases, J lost 4 bases, and 6 bases stayed unmatched. In germline, CDR1 is LNHDA, CDR2 SQIVND (reference sequence). The CDR3 contains 15 residues. CDR3 coding DNA: TGTGCCAGTAGTATGCTGGGGGGGGTATACAATGAGCAGTTCTTC. This codes for CASSMLGGVYNEQFF.

The chain recombines TRBV5-1 with TRBJ2-5; possibly TRBD2 for D (6 bases). The germline gives CDR1 SGHRS, CDR2 YFSETQ. This CDR3 has 15 amino acids. Between the trimmed V and J ends, which lost 7 bases and 5 bases, there was a span of 21 bases. The CDR3 bases are TGCGCCAGCCGCAACCAAATGACTAGTACGGAGACCCAGTACTTC. It codes for CASRNQMTSTETQYF.

The chain has TRBV13 and TRBJ1-2; D possibly corresponds to TRBD1 (6 bases). This CDR3 has 14 amino acids. V lost 0 bases and J lost 8, with 13 bases in between. The germline V gene has CDR1 PRHDT and CDR2 FYEKMQ (reference sequence). The CDR3 DNA reads TGTGCCAGCAGCTTAGGACAGGGTGTTAACGGCTACACCTTC. Translated: CASSLGQGVNGYTF.

V usage is TRBV14 and J usage is TRBJ2-5; D ambiguous. CDR3 length: 13 residues. Germline V gene lookup returns CDR1 SGHDN and CDR2 FVKESK. Between the trimmed V and J ends, which lost 4 bases and 2 bases, there was a span of 8 bases. CDR3 in amino acids: CASSPNLQETQYF. The CDR3 region has the DNA TGTGCCAGCAGCCCTAACCTACAAGAGACCCAGTACTTC.

This chain links TRBV3-1 (or the pseudogene TRBV3-2) with TRBJ2-7; D is uncertain. The CDR3 contains 11 residues. In germline, CDR1 is LGHDT, CDR2 YNNKEL (reference sequence). Trimming took 10 bases from V and 5 from J, leaving 12 bases between them. CDR3 amino acids: CATSIAHEQYF. CDR3 bases: TGTGCCACCTCAATAGCCCACGAGCAGTACTTC.

V and J are TRBV6-1 and TRBJ1-5, with 9 bases aligning to TRBD1. This CDR3 region has 18 residues. Germline V gene sequence: CDR1 MNHNS, CDR2 SASEGT. V was clipped by 3 bases and J by 0 bases; unmatched bases: 9. CDR3 in amino acids: CASSDLRDRAGSNQPQHF. The DNA of the CDR3 is TGTGCCAGCAGTGACCTCCGGGACAGGGCAGGTAGCAATCAGCCCCAGCATTTT.

The chain recombines TRBV4-1 with TRBJ1-1; maybe TRBD1 (5 bases). This CDR3 has 15 amino acids. Germline V gene lookup returns CDR1 MGHRA and CDR2 YSYEKL. V was shortened by 0 bases and J by 0 bases, with 8 bases between the two germline ends. The CDR3 region has the DNA TGCGCCAGCAGCCAAGATCACAGGATGAACACTGAAGCTTTCTTT. Amino acids: CASSQDHRMNTEAFF.

V gene TRBV19 combines with J gene TRBJ1-5; TRBD1 aligns across 7 bases. The V gene end was trimmed by 5 bases and the J gene end by 2 bases; junction bases not matched to a gene: 3. The V gene's germline CDR1 is LNHDA and CDR2 SQIVND (reference sequence). There are 14 residues in the CDR3. CDR3 amino acids: CASSYQGGNQPQHF. DNA of the CDR3: TGTGCCAGTAGTTACCAGGGGGGCAATCAGCCCCAGCATTTT.

In its sample, this clone was seen a few times. In nucleotides, the CDR3 is TGTGCCAGCAGTGAAAGCGGGATCGCCTACAATGAGCAGTTCTTC. Translating gives CASSESGIAYNEQFF. J is TRBJ2-1 and V is TRBV9; 7 positions match TRBD2. From germline, CDR1 is SGDLS and CDR2 YYNGEE. The CDR3 runs to 15 residues. Losses at the gene ends were 5 bases for V and 2 bases for J; bases not matched to a gene: 7.

This chain links TRBV11-2 with TRBJ2-3; possibly TRBD1 for D (7 bases). V lost 4 bases and J lost 2, with 22 bases in between. The CDR3 sequence is 18 residues long. Germline values: CDR1 SGHAT, CDR2 FQNNGV. In nucleotides, the CDR3 is TGTGCCAGCAGCTCCATGGAGGGACAGACGTTCAACACAGATACGCAGTATTTT. Protein product: CASSSMEGQTFNTDTQYF.

This chain joins TRBV27 and TRBJ1-5; the D gene is possibly TRBD1 (5 bases). The V gene lost 6 bases and the J gene lost 1 base, with 10 bases spanning the gap. Germline V gene sequence: CDR1 MNHEY, CDR2 SMNVEV (reference sequence). The CDR3 is 14 amino acids. The CDR3 coding sequence is TGTGCCAGCAGCGCAGGGCTGAGCAATCAGCCCCAGCATTTT. Protein: CASSAGLSNQPQHF.

This rearrangement joins TRBV3-1 (or the pseudogene TRBV3-2) to TRBJ2-7, with 9 nucleotides matching TRBD2. CDR3 length: 15 amino acids. With 8 bases clipped from V and 2 bases from J, the junction kept 10 bases outside the gene matches. Germline-derived CDR1 and CDR2 are LGHDT and YNNKEL (reference sequence). DNA of the CDR3: TGTGCCAGCGGGTTGAGCGGGAGGCCCCCCTACGAGCAGTACTTC. This sequence encodes CASGLSGRPPYEQYF.